A single sample is the source of the 26 T cell receptor beta chains below, sequenced in a study of blood T cells in healthy people across ages. A second roughly 7 to 11 cycle PCR used barcoded and J-beta primers. TCRdb analysed the 5' RACE reads with MiXCR anew, one entry per CDR3 protein. The sample holds 700,000 to 950,000 distinct CDR3 sequences, approximately 43% seen once. Material for sequencing was blood. These receptors came from a woman aged 55-69 years in good health.

This rearrangement joins TRBV14 to TRBJ2-5; no clear D. The CDR3 consists of 15 residues. Germline V gene lookup returns CDR1 SGHDN and CDR2 FVKESK. V lost 2 bases, J lost 4 bases, and 14 bases lay in between. Here the CDR3 reads CASSQNYSSGETQYF. DNA of the CDR3: TGTGCCAGCAGCCAAAATTACAGCAGTGGAGAGACCCAGTACTTC.

The gene calls are TRBV7-2 and TRBJ2-7, with 7 bases that match TRBD1. Germline CDR1 is SGHTA and CDR2 is FQGNSA. V lost 4 bases and J lost 2; bases outside the gene matches: 8. The CDR3 is made up of 15 amino acids. DNA for the CDR3: TGTGCCAGCAGCTCCGGACAGGCCAGAGCCTACGAGCAGTACTTC. This sequence encodes CASSSGQARAYEQYF.

The chain employs TRBV7-9 and TRBJ2-5; D remains unclear. Trimming pared 3 bases from V and 5 bases from J, leaving 25 bases between. Germline V gene lookup returns CDR1 SEHNR and CDR2 FQNEAQ (reference sequence). The CDR3 extends over 18 amino acids. CDR3 in DNA: TGTGCCAGCAGCTTTGAACGATTCAGCAGCGTTCTCAGGGAGACCCAGTACTTC. Translating it yields CASSFERFSSVLRETQYF.

This clonotype has just one count. The chain joins TRBV6-1 to TRBJ2-5, with D perhaps TRBD1 (6 bases). The germline V and J ends were trimmed by 11 bases and 11 bases, with 24 bases remaining between them. This CDR3 contains 13 residues. Per the germline V gene, CDR1 is MNHNS and CDR2 is SASEGT. As DNA, the CDR3 is TGTGCCGGACGTGACAGGTCTTCCAATGAGCAGTACTTC. Translating gives CAGRDRSSNEQYF.

The chain recombines TRBV18 with TRBJ1-2; D unclear. The V end lost 5 bases, the J end lost 1 base, and 5 bases lay between the germline ends. Germline lookup yields CDR1 KGHSH and CDR2 LQKENI. CDR3 length equals 12 residues. The DNA for the CDR3 is TGTGCCAGCTCAGACAATAACTATGGCTACACCTTC. This gives the protein CASSDNNYGYTF.

This sequence joins TRBV5-1 and TRBJ2-3, with unresolved D. Germline V CDR1 and CDR2: SGHRS, YFSETQ. The CDR3 is made up of 14 amino acids. V lost 0 bases to trimming and J lost 2 bases, with 7 bases between them. The CDR3 loop is CASSLELFTDTQYF. The CDR3 DNA follows: TGCGCCAGCAGCTTGGAACTCTTCACAGATACGCAGTATTTT.

This clonotype has only a few counts. The chain recombines TRBV3-1 with TRBJ2-5, with 11 bases fitting TRBD1. This CDR3 is 18 amino acids long. Trimming took 4 bases from V and 0 from J; bases not matched to a gene: 10. Germline V gene data show CDR1 as LGHDT and CDR2 as YNNKEL (reference sequence). CDR3 sequence reads: CASSPEDRGPPYQETQYF. The CDR3 region has the DNA TGTGCCAGCAGCCCTGAGGACAGGGGGCCCCCTTACCAAGAGACCCAGTACTTC.

With respect to this clonotype: Given a much more abundant clone one base away, this may be a read error. J is TRBJ2-4 and V is TRBV6-2 or TRBV6-3; unclear D gene. The CDR3 extends over 13 amino acids. Per germline, CDR1 MNHEY and CDR2 SVGEGT. The CDR3 reads CACSYTDKNIQYF. In nucleotides, the CDR3 is TGTGCCTGCAGTTACACGGATAAAAACATTCAGTACTTC.

This clonotype turned up a few times. A much larger clone differs from this one at a single base, so this may be a read error. The rearrangement links TRBV18 to TRBJ2-3, with D possibly matching TRBD2 (6 bases). Trimming removed 0 bases from V and 2 bases from J, with 12 bases in between. Germline values: CDR1 KGHSH, CDR2 LQKENI. The CDR3 spans 16 residues. The CDR3 sequence is CASSPPDAGSTDTQYF. The CDR3 DNA follows: TGTGCCAGCTCACCACCTGATGCGGGGTCCACAGATACGCAGTATTTT.

This clonotype was seen a few times. The chain combines TRBV6-2 or TRBV6-3 with TRBJ2-7, with D hard to call. Between the trimmed V and J ends, which lost 0 bases and 2 bases, there was a span of 11 bases. In germline, CDR1 is MNHEY, CDR2 SVGEGT. The CDR3 has 15 residues. The CDR3 region is CASSYSRLTTYEQYF. The CDR3 DNA is TGTGCCAGCAGTTACTCGCGTCTAACGACCTACGAGCAGTACTTC.

The table lists this clonotype with a few counts. The chain recombines TRBV28 with TRBJ2-5, with D maybe TRBD2 (6 bases). The J call may be in error: the DNA end matches TRBJ2-7 better. The germline CDR1 and CDR2 sequences are MDHEN and SYDVKM. The length of the CDR3 is 13 residues. This chain's CDR3 is CASSPRRDHEQYF. For the CDR3, the DNA is TGTGCCAGCAGTCCCAGGAGGGACCACGAGCAGTACTTC.

This clonotype was counted only a few times. This chain connects TRBV9 to TRBJ2-7, with 9 bases fitting TRBD2. This CDR3 is built from 17 residues. Germline V gene sequence: CDR1 SGDLS, CDR2 YYNGEE. V shed 0 bases and J 0 bases; nucleotides not matched to a gene: 7. The CDR3 spells CASSVGASGMSSYEQYF. The CDR3 region has the DNA TGTGCCAGCAGCGTAGGGGCTAGCGGGATGAGCTCCTACGAGCAGTACTTC.

The chain recombines TRBV9 with TRBJ2-7; the D call may be TRBD1 or TRBD2 (6 bases each). The J call may be wrong; the DNA end is better matched by TRBJ2-4. Germline V gene lookup returns CDR1 SGDLS and CDR2 YYNGEE. The CDR3 extends over 13 amino acids. Here the CDR3 DNA reads TGTGCCAGCAGCCGTAGGGGGGAGAACATTCAGTACTTC. It yields the protein CASSRRGENIQYF.

This clonotype was seen a handful of times. The V gene is TRBV5-6, the J gene TRBJ1-2; no definite D call. Germline assignment: CDR1 SGHDT and CDR2 YYEEEE. The CDR3 totals 14 residues. V lost 4 bases and J lost 8, with 18 bases in between. CDR3 DNA sequence: TGTGCCAGCAGCGTGCGGCTGTCGGAATGGGGCTACACCTTC. Translating it yields CASSVRLSEWGYTF. Full variable domain (missing parts from reference TRBV5-6 and TRBJ1-2): DAGVTQSPTHLIKTRGQQVTLRCSPKSGHDTVSWYQQALGQGPQFIFQYYEEEERQRGNFPDRFSGHQFPNYSSELNVNALLLGDSALYLCASSVRLSEWGYTFGSGTRLTVV.

The chain recombines TRBV11-1 with TRBJ2-7, with 10 bases that match TRBD2. The CDR3 covers 16 residues. CDR1 SGHAT and CDR2 FQDESV come from the germline V gene (reference sequence). Trimming cost V 5 bases and J 2 bases; bases outside gene matches: 9. The CDR3 loop is CASSIRGLAETYEQYF. CDR3 sequence (DNA): TGTGCCAGCAGCATCCGAGGACTAGCGGAGACCTACGAGCAGTACTTC.

Regarding this clonotype: One end of the junction is discordant with germline, which a read error may explain. J is TRBJ1-4 and V is TRBV5-1, with D possibly TRBD1 on 5 matching bases. Germline values: CDR1 SGHRS, CDR2 YFSETQ. The CDR3 is 14 amino acids. CDR3: CASSFAGTNEELFF. In DNA, the CDR3 is TGCGCCAGCAGCTTCGCAGGGACTAATGAAGAACTGTTTTTT.

This chain joins TRBV7-9 and TRBJ2-7, with 9 nucleotides matching TRBD1. Per the germline V gene, CDR1 is SEHNR and CDR2 is FQNEAQ (reference sequence). The V and J ends lost 5 bases and 5 bases, in that order; junction bases with no gene match: 4. The CDR3 covers 13 residues. Here the CDR3 DNA reads TGTGCCAGCAGCCACAGGGGGCACGACGAGCAGTACTTC. Protein product: CASSHRGHDEQYF.

The chain recombines TRBV28 with TRBJ2-1, with D tentatively TRBD2 (6 bases). The CDR3 is 12 residues long. Trimming removed 6 bases from V and 15 bases from J, with 18 bases in between. Germline-derived CDR1 and CDR2 are MDHEN and SYDVKM. The CDR3 sequence: CASSLAALGRFF. DNA for the CDR3: TGTGCCAGCAGCTTAGCGGCCTTGGGTAGGTTCTTC.

CDR3 in amino acids: CSCGRSYEQYF. The CDR3 DNA reads as TGTAGTTGCGGGCGCTCCTACGAGCAGTACTTC. The rearrangement joins TRBV28 to TRBJ2-7; maybe TRBD2 (5 bases). Germline lookup yields CDR1 MDHEN and CDR2 SYDVKM. The CDR3 has 11 residues.

V usage is TRBV14 and J usage is TRBJ2-3, with no clear D. V lost 3 bases, J lost 1 base, and 17 bases lay in between. The CDR3 extends over 17 amino acids. Germline V gene lookup returns CDR1 SGHDN and CDR2 FVKESK. The CDR3 protein is CASSHPLILGGTDTQYF. CDR3 DNA: TGTGCCAGCAGCCACCCCCTGATCCTCGGCGGCACAGATACGCAGTATTTT.

This clonotype has just a few counts. The chain is built from TRBV10-2 and TRBJ2-3; 7 bases fit TRBD2. This CDR3 is 18 amino acids long. After removal of 0 bases from V and 3 bases from J, the junction contained 12 bases not matched to a gene. Germline V CDR1 and CDR2: WSHSY, SAAADI. CDR3 protein: CASSESGRQPGRTDTQYF. The CDR3 DNA reads as TGCGCCAGCAGTGAGTCGGGTAGGCAACCCGGGAGGACAGATACGCAGTATTTT.

The rearrangement joins TRBV2 to TRBJ2-3; D ambiguous. This CDR3 has 12 residues. V gave up 2 bases and J gave up 6 bases, with 6 bases separating them. The V gene's germline CDR1 is SNHLY and CDR2 FYNNEI. The chain's CDR3 is CASSESADTQYF. In DNA, the CDR3 is TGTGCCAGCAGTGAAAGTGCGGATACGCAGTATTTT.

The rearrangement joins TRBV20-1 to TRBJ2-7, with 8 bases aligning to TRBD2. Germline CDR1 is DFQATT and CDR2 is SNEGSKA (reference sequence). Trimming at V came to 4 bases and at J to 5 bases, leaving 7 bases not matched to a gene. The CDR3 covers 13 residues. CDR3 sequence reads: CSATGRAVDEQYF. CDR3 nucleotide sequence: TGCAGTGCTACCGGGAGGGCCGTCGACGAGCAGTACTTC.

This clonotype was observed many times. V is TRBV7-2 and J is TRBJ2-7, with 7 nucleotides matching TRBD2. The CDR3 length is 14 residues. CDR1 SGHTA and CDR2 FQGNSA come from the germline V gene. J lost 2 bases, V lost 5 bases, and 6 bases had no gene match. The CDR3 DNA is TGTGCCAGCAGCCCCGGGACTATTACCTACGAGCAGTACTTC. It is translated as CASSPGTITYEQYF.

Details on this clonotype: A read error may be the cause here, since a much bigger clone is one base away. The gene calls are TRBV20-1 and TRBJ2-1; D uncertain. The CDR3 length is 14 residues. CDR1 is DFQATT and CDR2 is SNEGSKA in the germline V gene (reference sequence). The CDR3 here is CSARDRAAYNGQFF. The CDR3 DNA is TGCAGTGCTAGAGATCGCGCAGCATACAATGGGCAGTTCTTC.

This clonotype occurred a few times. The chain has TRBV15 and TRBJ1-1; D remains ambiguous. Germline CDR1 LNHNV, CDR2 YYDKDF (reference sequence). This CDR3 has 15 amino acids. V gave up 0 bases and J gave up 11 bases, with 19 bases separating them. The CDR3 spells CATSRDTDSLQGAFF. Here the CDR3 DNA reads TGTGCCACCAGCAGAGATACGGACTCACTTCAAGGGGCTTTCTTT.